The 20 T cell receptor beta chains below come from one sample, sequenced in a study of graft-versus-host responses after intestinal transplantation. The assay was immunoSEQ multiplex PCR, and TCRdb's table has in-frame clones only and misses some. The repertoire holds 9,500 to 14,000 clones, with about 80% as singletons. The material was PBMCs, obtained about 490 days after intestinal transplant. These receptors were taken from a human patient who received an intestinal transplant, so some T cells may come from the graft donor.

The chain couples TRBV18 to TRBJ2-3; possibly TRBD1 for D (5 bases). The V end lost 6 bases, the J end lost 0 bases, and 7 bases lay between the germline ends. Germline V gives CDR1 KGHSH, CDR2 LQKENI. The CDR3 runs 13 residues. The CDR3 here is CASSAGSTDTQYF. CDR3 sequence (DNA): TGTGCCAGCTCGGCAGGGAGCACAGATACGCAGTATTTT.

The CDR3 spells CASNRGPSGANVLTF. For the CDR3, the DNA is TGTGCCAGTAATAGGGGGCCGTCTGGGGCCAACGTCCTGACTTTC. This chain connects TRBV19 to TRBJ2-6, with TRBD1 matching 7 bases. Trimming cost V 7 bases and J 1 base; bases outside gene matches: 4. Germline assignment: CDR1 LNHDA and CDR2 SQIVND (reference sequence). CDR3 length equals 15 residues.

V and J are TRBV5-5 and TRBJ2-7; the D is unclear. From germline, CDR1 is SGHKS and CDR2 YYEKEE (reference sequence). The CDR3 covers 12 residues. The germline V and J ends were trimmed by 0 bases and 3 bases, with 4 bases remaining between them. DNA of the CDR3: TGTGCCAGCAGCTTGGGGAACTACGAGCAGTACTTC. It encodes CASSLGNYEQYF. Full variable domain (rest looked up from reference TRBV5-5 and TRBJ2-7): DAGVTQSPTHLIKTRGQQVTLRCSPISGHKSVSWYQQVLGQGPQFIFQYYEKEERGRGNFPDRFSARQFPNYSSELNVNALLLGDSALYLCASSLGNYEQYFGPGTRLTVT.

This clone was found once. V gene TRBV6-1 combines with J gene TRBJ1-4; 7 bases are shared with TRBD1. Germline CDR1 is MNHNS and CDR2 is SASEGT. V lost 4 bases, J lost 0 bases, and 2 bases stayed unmatched. CDR3 length: 15 residues. The CDR3 reads CASSGDRATNEKLFF. The CDR3 region has the DNA TGTGCCAGCAGTGGGGACAGAGCAACTAATGAAAAACTGTTTTTT.

The chain uses TRBV6-6 and TRBJ2-3; unclear D gene. CDR1 is MNHNY and CDR2 is SVGAGI in the germline V gene (reference sequence). Trimming left V 7 bases short and J 7 bases short, with 12 bases between. This CDR3 is built from 12 residues. The CDR3 DNA follows: TGTGCCAGCACCCCAACGCCCCATACGCAGTATTTT. This sequence encodes CASTPTPHTQYF.

The chain couples TRBV29-1 to TRBJ1-5; D might be TRBD1 (5 bases). The CDR3 totals 13 residues. Germline CDR1 and CDR2: SQVTM and ANQGSEA. The V end lost 4 bases, the J end lost 6 bases, and 13 bases lay between the germline ends. The CDR3 DNA reads TGCAGCGTTGGGGCGGCTCAGGGTCAGCCCCAGCATTTT. Its translation: CSVGAAQGQPQHF.

V is TRBV2 and J is TRBJ2-1, with D unresolved. Germline-derived CDR1 and CDR2 are SNHLY and FYNNEI. The CDR3 has 13 residues. V lost 4 bases, J lost 4 bases, and 8 bases lay in between. CDR3 loop: CASSGVSYNEQFF. The CDR3, as DNA: TGTGCCAGCAGTGGAGTTAGTTACAATGAGCAGTTCTTC. The complete variable domain, with remaining parts taken from reference TRBV2 and TRBJ2-1, reads EPEVTQTPSHQVTQMGQEVILRCVPISNHLYFYWYRQILGQKVEFLVSFYNNEISEKSEIFDDQFSVERPDGSNFTLKIRSTKLEDSAMYFCASSGVSYNEQFFGPGTRLTVL.

The gene calls are TRBV10-1 and TRBJ2-7; D is ambiguous. The CDR3 contains 14 residues. V was pared by 0 bases and J by 3 bases, with 9 bases between. Germline CDR1 is WNHNN and CDR2 is SYGVQD (reference sequence). In nucleotides, the CDR3 is TGCGCCAGCAGTGAGTCGACAACCGACTACGAGCAGTACTTC. Translation: CASSESTTDYEQYF.

The V and J genes are TRBV9 and TRBJ1-1; D is unclear. The CDR3 totals 14 residues. Per the germline V gene, CDR1 is SGDLS and CDR2 is YYNGEE. V lost 6 bases and J lost 2, with 14 bases in between. The CDR3 reads CASTTGGGNTEAFF. The CDR3 nucleotides are TGTGCCAGCACCACTGGAGGCGGAAACACTGAAGCTTTCTTT.

The chain uses TRBV7-2 and TRBJ2-3; D remains ambiguous. The V and J ends lost 5 bases and 2 bases respectively, with 11 bases between them. The CDR3 totals 14 residues. Per the germline V gene, CDR1 is SGHTA and CDR2 is FQGNSA. The CDR3 sequence is CASSLGLLTDTQYF. CDR3 nucleotide sequence: TGTGCCAGCAGCCTCGGGCTACTCACAGATACGCAGTATTTT.

On this clone itself: This sequence is one base from a far larger clone and is likely a read error. This rearrangement joins TRBV6-4 to TRBJ1-2; D possibly corresponds to TRBD1 (6 bases). Germline values: CDR1 MRHNA, CDR2 SNTAGT. With 6 bases removed from V and 2 bases from J, the gap between germline ends came to 22 bases. This CDR3 contains 17 residues. CDR3 protein: CASRGAVRGTLNYGYTF. DNA of the CDR3: TGTGCCAGCAGGGGGGCGGTGAGGGGGACTCTAAACTATGGCTACACCTTC.

The chain recombines TRBV4-1 with TRBJ2-3; TRBD2 matches 16 bases. The germline V gene encodes CDR1 MGHRA and CDR2 YSYEKL. The CDR3 length is 17 residues. V lost 4 bases, J lost 0 bases, and 1 base stayed unmatched. The chain's CDR3 is CASSPGLAGGSTDTQYF. In DNA form, the CDR3 reads TGCGCCAGCAGCCCGGGACTAGCGGGAGGGAGCACAGATACGCAGTATTTT.

The chain couples TRBV5-1 to TRBJ2-7; D unclear. Trimming removed 2 bases at V and 2 bases at J, with 11 bases between. CDR1 is SGHRS and CDR2 is YFSETQ in the germline V gene. The CDR3 is 14 residues long. CDR3 sequence: CASSLKDGPYEQYF. The CDR3 DNA follows: TGCGCCAGCAGCTTAAAGGACGGCCCCTACGAGCAGTACTTC.

The chain employs TRBV19 and TRBJ2-3; 7 bases match TRBD2. Germline V CDR1 and CDR2: LNHDA, SQIVND (reference sequence). There are 15 residues in the CDR3. Trimming removed 1 base from V and 1 base from J; junction bases left unmatched: 2. The CDR3 DNA is TGTGCCAGTAGTATAGGTGGACTAGGCACAGATACGCAGTATTTT. It specifies CASSIGGLGTDTQYF.

The table lists this clone with a count of one. The gene calls are TRBV12-2 and TRBJ1-1; TRBD1 is the table's D call and was not checked against the DNA. TRBV12-2 is reported as a pseudogene. CDR3 size: 15 residues. CDR3 coding DNA: TGTGCCAGCAGCCCCGTAACAGGGCAGGGGACTGAAGCTTTCTTT. Translation gives CASSPVTGQGTEAFF.

The chain carries TRBV6-5 and TRBJ1-1; TRBD1 is a possible D gene (5 bases). CDR1 and CDR2 from the germline V gene are MNHEY and SVGAGI. V was shortened by 2 bases and J by 8 bases, with 12 bases between the two germline ends. CDR3 length: 13 residues. This CDR3 is CASSYGAYGEAFF. The CDR3 region has the DNA TGTGCCAGCAGTTACGGGGCTTATGGGGAAGCTTTCTTT.

V is TRBV5-1 and J is TRBJ2-7; 10 bases line up with TRBD1. Germline V gene data show CDR1 as SGHRS and CDR2 as YFSETQ. This CDR3 contains 13 residues. V trimming: 4 bases; J trimming: 4 bases; junction bases outside the gene matches: 2. The CDR3 loop reads CASSTGQGYEQYF. In nucleotides, the CDR3 is TGCGCCAGCAGCACGGGACAGGGGTACGAGCAGTACTTC.

A few counts support this clone. This sequence joins TRBV18 and TRBJ1-1; no clear D gene. Germline V gives CDR1 KGHSH, CDR2 LQKENI. The V end lost 2 bases, the J end lost 2 bases, and 6 bases lay between the germline ends. The CDR3 has 13 residues. This chain's CDR3 is CASSPAENTEAFF. The CDR3 nucleotides read TGTGCCAGCTCACCAGCAGAAAACACTGAAGCTTTCTTT.

This rearrangement joins TRBV5-6 to TRBJ1-1; the D is unclear. The V gene's germline CDR1 is SGHDT and CDR2 YYEEEE. The germline V and J ends were trimmed by 2 bases and 3 bases, with 2 bases remaining between them. This CDR3 region has 11 residues. CDR3: CASSLYTEAFF. CDR3 sequence (DNA): TGTGCCAGCAGCTTATACACTGAAGCTTTCTTT.

The chain carries TRBV18 and TRBJ1-1; TRBD1 matches at 7 bases. The CDR3 has 14 residues. Germline V gene lookup returns CDR1 KGHSH and CDR2 LQKENI. J was trimmed by 0 bases and V by 4 bases; bases with no gene match: 2. For the CDR3, the DNA is TGTGCCAGCTCACAGGGACAGATGAACACTGAAGCTTTCTTT. Translation: CASSQGQMNTEAFF.